This entry lists 2 T cell receptor beta chains sequenced from one sample in a study of cytomegalovirus exposure and HLA in healthy donors. Researchers ran the PCR with 60 Vbeta and 13 Jbeta primers. The assay was immunoSEQ multiplex PCR, and TCRdb's table has in-frame clones only and misses some. Of about 95,000 clones listed, 65% to 80% are singletons. Sequencing used PBMCs. Receptors originate from a woman between 50 and 59 years old in good health and CMV-seropositive.

A few counts support this clone. The V call is TRBV5-1, the J call TRBJ2-1, with D possibly being TRBD2 (5 bases). V was pared by 4 bases and J by 5 bases, with 19 bases between. The germline V gene encodes CDR1 SGHRS and CDR2 YFSETQ. The length of the CDR3 is 16 residues. CDR3 amino acids: CASSPWIPTTHNEQFF. The CDR3 region has the DNA TGCGCCAGCAGCCCTTGGATTCCGACTACCCACAATGAGCAGTTCTTC.

The V call is TRBV30, the J call TRBJ2-7, with 7 bases matching TRBD2. CDR3 size: 14 residues. Germline V gene sequence: CDR1 GTSNPN, CDR2 SVGIG (reference sequence). The ends lost 1 base at V and 2 bases at J; junction bases unmatched: 5. The CDR3 nucleotides read TGTGCCTGGAGTGCTAGCGGCATAACCTACGAGCAGTACTTC. This translates into CAWSASGITYEQYF. Supplemented by reference TRBV30 and TRBJ2-7, the full variable domain reads SQTIHQWPATLVQPVGSPLSLECTVEGTSNPNLYWYRQAAGRGLQLLFYSVGIGQISSEVPQNLSASRPQDRQFILSSKKLLLSDSGFYLCAWSASGITYEQYFGPGTRLTVT.